Each of the 8 T cell receptor beta chains below was sequenced from the same sample in a study of T-cell reconstitution after alpha-beta-depleted transplantation in children. Unique molecular identifiers were used in preparing the TCRbeta library. TCRdb independently ran MiXCR on the PCR reads; one entry per CDR3 protein. The data show 700,000 to 950,000 distinct CDR3 sequences, with around 17% seen just once and approximately 4.5% held by the top ten. The material sequenced was PBMCs, mostly from graft donor cells, taken 360 days after TCRalphabeta/CD19-depleted stem cell transplant. The receptors originated from a male patient aged 10 to 17 who had a stem cell transplant for acute lymphoblastic leukemia, so the T cells may come from the graft donor.

The chain is built from TRBV18 and TRBJ2-4, with 10 nucleotides matching TRBD1. The length of the CDR3 is 17 residues. Germline lookup yields CDR1 KGHSH and CDR2 LQKENI. V trimming: 0 bases; J trimming: 4 bases; junction bases outside the gene matches: 6. CDR3 in amino acids: CASSPPRDRGMKNIQYF. The DNA of the CDR3 is TGTGCCAGCTCACCACCGCGGGACAGGGGAATGAAAAACATTCAGTACTTC. The whole variable domain, remainder taken from reference TRBV18 and TRBJ2-4, is NAGVMQNPRHLVRRRGQEARLRCSPMKGHSHVYWYRQLPEEGLKFMVYLQKENIIDESGMPKERFSAEFPKEGPSILRIQQVVRGDSAAYFCASSPPRDRGMKNIQYFGAGTRLSVL.

This clonotype was seen only a few times. The V call is TRBV20-1, the J call TRBJ1-3; D may be TRBD1 (5 bases). Germline V CDR1 and CDR2: DFQATT, SNEGSKA (reference sequence). Trimming took off 0 bases at V and 2 bases at J, with 17 bases between the two ends. The CDR3 sequence is 17 residues long. CDR3 sequence (DNA): TGCAGTGCTAGAGATGCGAGGGGCCAGATCGCTGGAAACACCATATATTTT. Its translation is CSARDARGQIAGNTIYF.

This rearrangement joins TRBV12-3 or TRBV12-4 to TRBJ1-5; the D is unclear. Deletions cut 2 bases from V and 4 bases from J, with 6 bases between. This CDR3 contains 13 residues. CDR3 coding DNA: TGTGCCAGCAGTTTATCTTGGAATCAGCCCCAGCATTTT. Encoded protein: CASSLSWNQPQHF.

This clonotype was seen ten or more times. The chain combines TRBV2 with TRBJ2-7; D not certain. The V end was cut by 6 bases, the J end by 1 base, with 10 bases between. The CDR3 is made up of 13 amino acids. The germline V gene has CDR1 SNHLY and CDR2 FYNNEI. Here the CDR3 DNA reads TGTGCCAGCAGCGGTGGGCTATCCTACGAGCAGTACTTC. This gives the protein CASSGGLSYEQYF.

This sequence joins TRBV14 and TRBJ1-1; D not resolved. The CDR3 runs 14 residues. Germline values: CDR1 SGHDN, CDR2 FVKESK. V was pared by 0 bases and J by 4 bases, with 9 bases between. In DNA, the CDR3 is TGTGCCAGCAGCCAAGATCTTTGGGCCACTGAAGCTTTCTTT. The encoded protein is CASSQDLWATEAFF.

This clonotype was seen a few times. In DNA form, the CDR3 reads TGCGCCAGCAGCTCCAGGGCAGGTAACACTGAAGCTTTCTTT. This sequence encodes CASSSRAGNTEAFF. The gene calls are TRBV5-1 and TRBJ1-1, with D possibly TRBD1 on 5 matching bases. This CDR3 has 14 amino acids. CDR1 is SGHRS, CDR2 YFSETQ, per germline. Trimming left V 3 bases short and J 2 bases short, with 11 bases between.

The chain uses TRBV12-3 or TRBV12-4 and TRBJ2-5, with 10 bases matching TRBD1. This CDR3 is 17 amino acids long. The J segment lost 2 bases and the V segment lost 6 bases, leaving 12 bases of the junction unmatched. The CDR3 protein is CASRSGTGDTTQETQYF. CDR3 DNA sequence: TGTGCCAGCAGGTCCGGGACAGGGGATACAACACAAGAGACCCAGTACTTC.

This clonotype showed up just a few times. The chain uses TRBV29-1 and TRBJ2-3, with D maybe TRBD1 (6 bases). Germline V lookup: CDR1 SQVTM, CDR2 ANQGSEA. Trimming cost V 2 bases and J 2 bases, with 11 bases left between them. The CDR3 is 14 residues long. The CDR3 protein is CSVERWGPTDTQYF. The CDR3 coding sequence is TGCAGCGTTGAACGCTGGGGGCCCACAGATACGCAGTATTTT.